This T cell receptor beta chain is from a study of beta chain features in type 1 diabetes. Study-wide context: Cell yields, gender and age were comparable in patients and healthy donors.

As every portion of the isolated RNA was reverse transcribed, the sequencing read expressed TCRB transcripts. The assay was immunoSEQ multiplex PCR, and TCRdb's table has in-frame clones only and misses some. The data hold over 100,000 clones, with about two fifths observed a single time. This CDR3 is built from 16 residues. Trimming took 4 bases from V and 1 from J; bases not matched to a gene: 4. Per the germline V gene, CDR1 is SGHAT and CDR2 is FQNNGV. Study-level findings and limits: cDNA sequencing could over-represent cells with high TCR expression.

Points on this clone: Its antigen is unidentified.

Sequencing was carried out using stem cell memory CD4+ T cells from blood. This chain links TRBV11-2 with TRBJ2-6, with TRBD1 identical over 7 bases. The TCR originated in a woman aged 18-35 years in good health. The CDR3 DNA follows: TGTGCCAGCAGCTACAGGGGTTTGTCTGGGGCCAACGTCCTGACTTTC. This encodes CASSYRGLSGANVLTF.